This T cell receptor delta chain is from a study of Vδ1+ human thymocytes. RNA was extracted from the cells and then reverse transcribed. Pooled V-gene forward primers with one constant-region reverse primer generated the CDR3 amplicons by multiplex PCR. With CATT, TCRdb re-called clones from the multiplex PCR reads. The sample consists of 54,000 or so delta-chain clones, roughly 15% of them appearing once. As to this clone: Its matching antigen is unknown. One junction end does not reproduce the germline sequence, and a read error may be involved.

Per the germline V gene, CDR1 is TSWWSYY and CDR2 is QGS. CDR3 size: 23 residues. Purity of the sorted Vdelta1+ thymocytes ranged from 98% to 99.6%. Overall study findings and caveats: Donors shared many TRG clonotypes but few TRD clonotypes. The authors advised highly purified populations and single-cell validation. Despite high sort purity, about 20% of thymic T cell receptor delta sequences were Vdelta2. Thymic TRG and TRD repertoires appeared highly polyclonal.

The source material was Vdelta1+ gamma-delta thymocytes from the thymus. Subset here: FACS-sorted CD3+ TCRalphabeta- TCRVdelta1+ TCRVdelta2- thymocytes. The chain recombines TRDV1 with TRDJ1, with TRDD3 matching 13 bases. The receptor's source is a boy under three years old who had congenital heart surgery. In nucleotides, the CDR3 is TGTGCTCTTAGGGAACATCTTCCCAAGGGTTCTTACTGGGGGATACGCCTCACCGATAAACTCATCTTT. This encodes CALREHLPKGSYWGIRLTDKLIF.